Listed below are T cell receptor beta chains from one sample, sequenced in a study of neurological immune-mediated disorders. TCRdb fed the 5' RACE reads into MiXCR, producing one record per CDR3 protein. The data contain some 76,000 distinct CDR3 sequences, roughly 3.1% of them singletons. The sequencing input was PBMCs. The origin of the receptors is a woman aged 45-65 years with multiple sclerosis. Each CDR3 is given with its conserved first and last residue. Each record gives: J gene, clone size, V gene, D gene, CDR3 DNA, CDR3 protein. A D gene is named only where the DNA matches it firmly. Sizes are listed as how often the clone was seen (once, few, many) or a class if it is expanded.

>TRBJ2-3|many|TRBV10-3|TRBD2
TGTGCCATCAGTGGAGGACTAGGTTACACAGATACGCAGTATTTT
CAISGGLGYTDTQYF
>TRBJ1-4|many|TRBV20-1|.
TGCAGTGCAGGGACGGTTGCAACTAATGAAAAACTGTTTTTT
CSAGTVATNEKLFF
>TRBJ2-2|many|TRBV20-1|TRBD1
TGCAGTGCCTCCGGGACAGGGAACACCGGGGAGCTGTTTTTT
CSASGTGNTGELFF
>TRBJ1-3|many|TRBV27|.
TGTGCCAGCAGTTTCACAGGGATTGGAAACACCATATATTTT
CASSFTGIGNTIYF
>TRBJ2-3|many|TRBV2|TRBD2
TGTGCCAGCAGATCGAGCGGGGTAGATACGCAGTATTTT
CASRSSGVDTQYF
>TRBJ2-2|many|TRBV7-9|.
TGTGCCAGCAGCTTGGACAGAAAGAACACCGGGGAGCTGTTTTTT
CASSLDRKNTGELFF
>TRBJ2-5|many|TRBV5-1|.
TGCGCCAGCAGCCCAGAGATGGCGTGGGAGACCCAGTACTTC
CASSPEMAWETQYF
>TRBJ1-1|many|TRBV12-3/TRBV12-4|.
TGTGCCAGCAGACATCCCCACAGGGAAACTGAAGCTTTCTTT
CASRHPHRETEAFF
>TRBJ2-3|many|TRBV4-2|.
TGTGCCAGCAGCAAGGGAGTGAGTTCAGATACGCAGTATTTT
CASSKGVSSDTQYF
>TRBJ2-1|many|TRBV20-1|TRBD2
TGCAGTGCTGCACCCGTAGCGGGGGGTTGGGCAAATGAGCAGTTCTTC
CSAAPVAGGWANEQFF
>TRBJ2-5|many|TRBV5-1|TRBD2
TGCGCCAGCAGCTTGGTCACTAGCGGGAGTTGGGAGACCCAGTACTTC
CASSLVTSGSWETQYF
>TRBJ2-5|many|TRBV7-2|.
TGTGCCAGCAGCTTAGACAGTACCTCGCGGGAGACCCAGTACTTC
CASSLDSTSRETQYF
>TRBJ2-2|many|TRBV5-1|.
TGCGCCAGCAGCACTTTACCCGACCGATACACCGGGGAGCTGTTTTTT
CASSTLPDRYTGELFF
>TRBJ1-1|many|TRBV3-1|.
TGTGCCAGCAGCCGAGGTGGCGGGGGCACTGAAGCTTTCTTT
CASSRGGGGTEAFF
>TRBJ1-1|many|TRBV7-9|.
TGTGCCATCTCAGGGGCGGCCACTGAAGCTTTCTTT
CAISGAATEAFF
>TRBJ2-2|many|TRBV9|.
TGTGCCAGCAGCCCCCGGACGCCCGGGGAGCTGTTTTTT
CASSPRTPGELFF
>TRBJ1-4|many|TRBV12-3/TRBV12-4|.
TGTGCCTCCCAGGAAGGGGAAAAACTGTTTTTT
CASQEGEKLFF
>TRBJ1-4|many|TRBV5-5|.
TGTGCCAGCAGCTCCCCGGGAGCAGGCTGGGAAAAACTGTTTTTT
CASSSPGAGWEKLFF
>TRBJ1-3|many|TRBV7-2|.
TGTGCCAGCAGCTTAAGGGAGAGCTCTGGAAACACCATATATTTT
CASSLRESSGNTIYF
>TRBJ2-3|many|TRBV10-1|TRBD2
TGCGCCAGCAGTGACATAGCGGGAACGGATACGCAGTATTTT
CASSDIAGTDTQYF
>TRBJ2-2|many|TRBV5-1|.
TGCGCCAGCAGCTCCAGGGAAGTGAGCACCGGGGAGCTGTTTTTT
CASSSREVSTGELFF
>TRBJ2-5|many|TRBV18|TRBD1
TGTGCCAGCTCATCGGGACAGGGGGCAACCCAGTACTTC
CASSSGQGATQYF
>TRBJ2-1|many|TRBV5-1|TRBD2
TGCGCCAGCAGCCCCGCGAGAGGTCTAGCGGGAGTTCACAATGAGCAGTTCTTC
CASSPARGLAGVHNEQFF
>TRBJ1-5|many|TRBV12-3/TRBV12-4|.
TGTGCCAGCAGTTTCCACAGGATGAGCAATCAGCCCCAGCATTTT
CASSFHRMSNQPQHF
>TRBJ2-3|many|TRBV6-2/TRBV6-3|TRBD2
TGTGCCAGCAGTTACAGTCTAGCGGGGACTACGCAGTATTTT
CASSYSLAGTTQYF
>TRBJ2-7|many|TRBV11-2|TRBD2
TGTGCCAGCAGCATAGCGGGAGCGGGGAACGAGCAGTACTTC
CASSIAGAGNEQYF
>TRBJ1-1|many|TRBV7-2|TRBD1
TGTGCCAGCAGCCCCGGACAGGGAAGTTTCCCGAACACTGAAGCTTTCTTT
CASSPGQGSFPNTEAFF
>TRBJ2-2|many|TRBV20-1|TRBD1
TGCAGTGCTAAGACAGGGGGGAACACCGGGGAGCTGTTTTTT
CSAKTGGNTGELFF
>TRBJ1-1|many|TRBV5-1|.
TGCGCCAGCAGCCTTAACGGGGCTAACACTGAAGCTTTCTTT
CASSLNGANTEAFF
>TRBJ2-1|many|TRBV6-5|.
TGTGCCAGCAGTTATAGGCGGGGCTACGAGCAGTTCTTC
CASSYRRGYEQFF
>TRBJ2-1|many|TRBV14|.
TGTGCCAGCAGCCATTTTGCTTCGGCTCAGGTAACGAATGAGCAGTTCTTC
CASSHFASAQVTNEQFF
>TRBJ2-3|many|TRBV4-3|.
TGCGCCAGCAGCCAAGTATACAGGGGAGGAGATACGCAGTATTTT
CASSQVYRGGDTQYF
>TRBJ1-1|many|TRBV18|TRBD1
TGTGCCAGCTCACCGCTTCAGGGGGAGAACACTGAAGCTTTCTTT
CASSPLQGENTEAFF
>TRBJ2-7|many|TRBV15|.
TGTGCCACCTCCCCGTCGGGGTCAGGCTCCTACGAGCAGTACTTC
CATSPSGSGSYEQYF
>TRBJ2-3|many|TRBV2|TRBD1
TGTGCCAGCAGGGCAAGACAGGGCGCAGATACGCAGTATTTT
CASRARQGADTQYF
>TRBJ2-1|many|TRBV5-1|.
TGCGCCAGCAGCTTGGGGCGGGACCGAAACTACAATGAGCAGTTCTTC
CASSLGRDRNYNEQFF
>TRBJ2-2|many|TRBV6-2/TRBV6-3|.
TGTGCCACCTCGGATCCCGGTCACACCGGGGAGCTGTTTTTT
CATSDPGHTGELFF
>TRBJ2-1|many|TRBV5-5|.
TGTGCCAGCAGCTTGGCCCCCCATGAGCAGTTCTTC
CASSLAPHEQFF
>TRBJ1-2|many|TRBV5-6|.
TGTGCCAGCAGCTTGGCCGGTGGAGGGAACTATGGCTACACCTTC
CASSLAGGGNYGYTF
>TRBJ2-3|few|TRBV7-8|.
TGTGCCAGCAGCACTTACGAGGGAAGCACAGATACGCAGTATTTT
CASSTYEGSTDTQYF
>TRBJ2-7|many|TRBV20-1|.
TGCAGTGCTAGCCCACCCCTGGGGAACCCAGCCTACGAGCAGTACTTC
CSASPPLGNPAYEQYF
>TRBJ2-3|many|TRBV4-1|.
TGCGCCAGCAGACGACTAGAAACTTCCCATACGCAGTATTTT
CASRRLETSHTQYF